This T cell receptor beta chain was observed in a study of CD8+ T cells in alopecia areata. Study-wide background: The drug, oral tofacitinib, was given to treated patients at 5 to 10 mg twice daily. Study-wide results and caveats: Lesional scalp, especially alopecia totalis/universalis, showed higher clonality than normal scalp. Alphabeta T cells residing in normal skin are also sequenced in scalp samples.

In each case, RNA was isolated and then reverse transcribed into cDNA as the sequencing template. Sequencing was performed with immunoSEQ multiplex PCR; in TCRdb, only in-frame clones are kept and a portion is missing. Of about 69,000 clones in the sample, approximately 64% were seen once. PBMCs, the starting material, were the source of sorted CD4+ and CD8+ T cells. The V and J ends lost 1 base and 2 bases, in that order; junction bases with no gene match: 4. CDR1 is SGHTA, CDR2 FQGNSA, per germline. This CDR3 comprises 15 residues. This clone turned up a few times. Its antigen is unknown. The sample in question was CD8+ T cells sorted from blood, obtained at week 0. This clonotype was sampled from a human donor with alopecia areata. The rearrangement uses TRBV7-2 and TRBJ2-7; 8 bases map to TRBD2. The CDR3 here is CASSLDPAGAYEQYF. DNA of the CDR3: TGTGCCAGCAGCTTAGATCCAGCGGGGGCCTACGAGCAGTACTTC.